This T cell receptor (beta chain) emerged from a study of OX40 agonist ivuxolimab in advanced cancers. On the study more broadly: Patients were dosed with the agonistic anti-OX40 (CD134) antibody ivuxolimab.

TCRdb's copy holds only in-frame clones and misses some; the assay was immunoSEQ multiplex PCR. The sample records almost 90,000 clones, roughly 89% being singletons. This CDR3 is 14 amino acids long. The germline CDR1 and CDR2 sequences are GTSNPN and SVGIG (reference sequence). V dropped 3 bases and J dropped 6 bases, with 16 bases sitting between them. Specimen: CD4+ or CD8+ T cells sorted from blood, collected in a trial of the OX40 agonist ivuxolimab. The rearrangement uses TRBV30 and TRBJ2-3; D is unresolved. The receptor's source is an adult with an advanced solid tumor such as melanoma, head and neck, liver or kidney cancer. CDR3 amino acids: CAWSPRTAPDTQYF. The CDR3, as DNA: TGTGCCTGGAGCCCCAGGACCGCACCCGATACGCAGTATTTT.